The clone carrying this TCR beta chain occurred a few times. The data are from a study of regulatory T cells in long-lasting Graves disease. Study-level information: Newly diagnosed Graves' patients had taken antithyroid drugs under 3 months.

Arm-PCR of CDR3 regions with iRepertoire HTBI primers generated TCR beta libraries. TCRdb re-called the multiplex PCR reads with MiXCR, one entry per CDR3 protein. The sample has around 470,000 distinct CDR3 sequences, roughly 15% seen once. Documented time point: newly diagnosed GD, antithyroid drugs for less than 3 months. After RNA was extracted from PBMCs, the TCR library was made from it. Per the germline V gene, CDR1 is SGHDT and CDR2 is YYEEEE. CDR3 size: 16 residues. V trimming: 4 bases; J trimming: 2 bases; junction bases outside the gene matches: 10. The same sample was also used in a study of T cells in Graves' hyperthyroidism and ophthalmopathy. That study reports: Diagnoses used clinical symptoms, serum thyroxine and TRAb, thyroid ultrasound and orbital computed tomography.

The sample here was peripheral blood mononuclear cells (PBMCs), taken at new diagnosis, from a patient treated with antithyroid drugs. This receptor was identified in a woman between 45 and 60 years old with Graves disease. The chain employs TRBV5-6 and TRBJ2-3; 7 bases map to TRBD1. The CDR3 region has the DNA TGTGCCAGCAGCCCCAGGGGGTGGGGGATCACAGATACGCAGTATTTT. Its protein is CASSPRGWGITDTQYF.